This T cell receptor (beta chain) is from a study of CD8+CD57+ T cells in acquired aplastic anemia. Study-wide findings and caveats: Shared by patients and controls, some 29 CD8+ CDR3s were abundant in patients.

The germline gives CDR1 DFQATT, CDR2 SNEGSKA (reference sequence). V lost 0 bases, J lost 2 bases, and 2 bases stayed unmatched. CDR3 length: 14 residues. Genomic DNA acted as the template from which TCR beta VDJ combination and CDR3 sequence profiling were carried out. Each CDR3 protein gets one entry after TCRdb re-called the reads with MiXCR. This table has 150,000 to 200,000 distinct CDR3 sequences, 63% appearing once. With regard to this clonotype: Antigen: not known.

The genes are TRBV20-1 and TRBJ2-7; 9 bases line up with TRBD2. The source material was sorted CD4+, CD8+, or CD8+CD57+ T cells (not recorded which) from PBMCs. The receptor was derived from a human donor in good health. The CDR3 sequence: CSARDVAGAYEQYF. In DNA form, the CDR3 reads TGCAGTGCTAGAGATGTAGCGGGGGCCTACGAGCAGTACTTC.